This TCR beta chain came from a study of cytomegalovirus exposure and HLA in healthy donors. This clone appeared once. Sequence at one end of the junction differs from germline and may be a read error. PCR primers comprised 60 Vbeta and 13 Jbeta primers. Sequencing used immunoSEQ multiplex PCR; TCRdb keeps in-frame clones, though not all of them. The table has roughly 150,000 clones, about 80% seen once. Germline values: CDR1 SEHNR, CDR2 FQNEAQ (reference sequence). CDR3 length: 14 residues. V is TRBV7-9 and J is TRBJ1-2; possible D gene TRBD1, 5 bases. Input material: PBMCs. This clonotype originated in a man under 40 in good health and CMV-seronegative. CDR3 protein: CSSSFGGGGIGYTF. DNA of the CDR3: TGTTCCAGCAGCTTCGGGGGTGGAGGAATTGGCTACACCTTC.